This T cell receptor (beta chain) is drawn from a study of T cell responses to AZD1222 COVID-19 vaccine. General observations from the study: There were vaccine-associated CD4 TCRs across spike, dominant at 160-218 and 743-854.

As for this clone: The antigen remains unidentified.

Per germline, CDR1 DFQATT and CDR2 SNEGSKA (reference sequence). CDR3 size: 14 residues. Trimming took 3 bases from V and 7 from J, leaving 15 bases between them. The protocol was immunoSEQ multiplex PCR, while the TCRdb copy is restricted to in-frame clones and leaves out a portion. The sample carries about 160,000 clones, over 75% recorded once. The J gene is TRBJ1-4, the V gene TRBV20-1; D is ambiguous. Sequenced here: peripheral blood, sampled on day 0 of AZD1222 vaccination. This TCR derives from an adult in good health. The CDR3 DNA sequence: TGCAGTGCTAGTGATAATACGGATAGTGAAAAACTGTTTTTT. It codes for CSASDNTDSEKLFF.